A single sample gave rise to the 5 T cell receptor beta chains below, sequenced in a study of T cell responses to AZD1222 COVID-19 vaccine. TCRdb's table, derived via immunoSEQ multiplex PCR, lists solely in-frame clones and lacks some. The sample yields under 150,000 clones, 91% seen once. The sample was peripheral blood, taken on day 0 of AZD1222 vaccination. These TCRs come from an adult in good health.

The chain combines TRBV4-2 with TRBJ2-7; D not certain. Germline CDR1 reads LGHNA; CDR2 reads YNFKEQ. The V end was cut by 1 base, the J end by 3 bases, with 7 bases between. This CDR3 is built from 13 residues. The CDR3 loop reads CASSQVKDYEQYF. The CDR3 region has the DNA TGTGCCAGCAGCCAAGTTAAGGACTACGAGCAGTACTTC.

The chain joins TRBV6-2 or TRBV6-3 to TRBJ1-1; 10 bases are a match to TRBD1. The J segment lost 1 base and the V segment lost 7 bases, leaving 12 bases of the junction unmatched. This CDR3 has 17 residues. Looked up from germline, CDR1 is MNHEY and CDR2 is SVGEGT. In DNA, the CDR3 is TGTGCCAGCACCCCCCGGACAGGGGGAACGGGGAACACTGAAGCTTTCTTT. This encodes CASTPRTGGTGNTEAFF.

The V call is TRBV14, the J call TRBJ2-5, with 7 nucleotides matching TRBD1. V lost 1 base and J lost 5; bases outside the gene matches: 10. There are 16 residues in the CDR3. Germline lookup yields CDR1 SGHDN and CDR2 FVKESK. CDR3 in DNA: TGTGCCAGCAGCCAAGTTGGGCACAGGGGCACGGAGACCCAGTACTTC. As protein: CASSQVGHRGTETQYF.

V usage is TRBV6-5 and J usage is TRBJ2-7, with D possibly being TRBD2 (5 bases). The CDR3 length is 15 residues. Deletions cut 4 bases from V and 2 bases from J, with 15 bases between. CDR1 and CDR2 (germline): MNHEY, SVGAGI. The CDR3, as DNA: TGTGCCAGCAGTTCCTTGCGAGGGATGGCCTACGAGCAGTACTTC. It translates to CASSSLRGMAYEQYF.

V is TRBV9 and J is TRBJ1-3; D is ambiguous. Between the trimmed V and J ends, which lost 3 bases and 0 bases, there was a span of 7 bases. Looked up from germline, CDR1 is SGDLS and CDR2 is YYNGEE. The CDR3 is made up of 14 amino acids. The CDR3 coding sequence is TGTGCCAGCAGCGGTGCCGTCTCTGGAAACACCATATATTTT. It yields the protein CASSGAVSGNTIYF.